This TCR beta chain comes out of a study of cytomegalovirus exposure and HLA in healthy donors. The PCR made use of 60 Vbeta and 13 Jbeta primers. The repertoire was sequenced with immunoSEQ multiplex PCR; TCRdb's copy has only in-frame clones and lacks some. The profile covers more than 95,000 clones, with roughly 74% appearing a single time and about 14% taken by the ten largest. The TCR originated in a woman aged 70 to 79 in good health and CMV-seropositive. Material for sequencing was PBMCs.

In nucleotides, the CDR3 is TGCAGCGTTGGGACAGGCGGGGTGAAGGACGTTTATGGCTACACCTTC. Protein sequence: CSVGTGGVKDVYGYTF. J is TRBJ1-2 and V is TRBV29-1, with 7 bases matching TRBD1. V lost 4 bases and J lost 5; bases outside the gene matches: 16. The CDR3 length is 16 residues. Germline lookup yields CDR1 SQVTM and CDR2 ANQGSEA.